These 3 T cell receptor beta chains share one sample of origin, sequenced in a study of naive and memory T cell subsets. The study, taken as a whole, reports: Especially in CD8 cells, naive repertoires contained a few larger clonotypes, possibly CD45RA-re-expressing memory cells.

These TCRs are of unknown antigen specificity. Both TRBC1 and TRBC2 were covered by a beta constant-region primer of two equimolar oligonucleotides. The ligated cDNA underwent four PCR rounds using SP2 and nested alpha and beta constant-region primers. TCRdb analysed the UMI-ligation and nested PCR reads with MiXCR anew, one entry per CDR3 protein. This sample has approximately 100,000 distinct CDR3 sequences, with roughly 15% found just once. The material sequenced was naive CD8+ T cells from blood. These receptors were taken from a human donor in good health.

The chain couples TRBV7-8 to TRBJ2-7; D perhaps matches TRBD2 (6 bases). CDR1 and CDR2 from the germline V gene are SGHVS and FQNEAQ. The CDR3 has 13 residues. Deletions cut 5 bases from V and 7 bases from J, with 15 bases between. The CDR3 sequence is CASSPPRGNEQYF. The CDR3 DNA sequence: TGTGCCAGCAGCCCGCCGCGGGGAAATGAGCAGTACTTC.

This clonotype showed up many times. This chain joins TRBV7-2 and TRBJ2-3, with unresolved D. Germline V gives CDR1 SGHTA, CDR2 FQGNSA. With 2 bases removed from V and 2 bases from J, the gap between germline ends came to 11 bases. The CDR3 totals 15 residues. The CDR3 spells CASSLWDSNTDTQYF. CDR3 nucleotide sequence: TGTGCCAGCAGCTTATGGGATTCCAACACAGATACGCAGTATTTT.

There are many counts of this clonotype. The rearrangement joins TRBV29-1 to TRBJ2-7, with D uncertain. The V gene lost 0 bases and the J gene lost 2 bases, with 8 bases spanning the gap. CDR3 length: 13 residues. In germline, CDR1 is SQVTM, CDR2 ANQGSEA. CDR3 DNA sequence: TGCAGCGTTGAAGATCTCATCACCTACGAGCAGTACTTC. Protein product: CSVEDLITYEQYF.